This TCR beta chain emerged from a study of early T cells in non-severe SARS-CoV-2 infection. This clonotype was recorded at least ten times. TCRdb reprocessed the 5' RACE reads via MiXCR and lists one record per CDR3 protein. This sample carries fewer than 60,000 distinct CDR3 sequences, about 9.1% of them seen once, and the ten largest clones take around 4%. Sequencing was performed on whole blood. The origin of this receptor is an adult who was a healthcare worker with PCR-confirmed SARS-CoV-2 infection or an uninfected control (not recorded which).

CDR3 nucleotides: TGCAGTGCTGATTACGGACAGGGTGTTTATGGCTACACCTTC. It specifies CSADYGQGVYGYTF. V and J are TRBV20-1 and TRBJ1-2, with 8 nucleotides matching TRBD1. Trimming cost V 5 bases and J 5 bases; bases outside gene matches: 10. The CDR3 is 14 residues long. Germline V gene data show CDR1 as DFQATT and CDR2 as SNEGSKA (reference sequence).